Sequencing of this TCR beta chain was carried out in a study of response to subunit inactivated influenza vaccine. This clonotype was found a few times. TCRdb reprocessed the RT-PCR reads with MiXCR, giving one entry per CDR3 protein. Of about 570,000 distinct CDR3 sequences listed, 11% are singletons. The CDR3 loop spans 17 amino acids. Trimming cost V 7 bases and J 2 bases; bases outside gene matches: 14. The same data also contributed to another study, on T cells expressing NK-cell markers. That source notes: Making the TCR beta cDNA relied on 5'RACE template switching with UMIs. Dominant NKG2C+ clonotypes made up roughly 1.0-7.5% of CD8+ T cells in six donors. HCMV specificity of the expanded NKG2C+ T cell clones was not established.

The TCR comes from a man in his fifties who received an inactivated influenza vaccine. The V gene is TRBV12-3 or TRBV12-4, the J gene TRBJ2-3, with 8 bases lining up with TRBD2. The starting material was PBMCs from blood, obtained on the day of vaccination. The CDR3 here is CASTPYPLAGSTDTQYF. The CDR3 nucleotides are TGTGCCAGCACCCCCTACCCGTTAGCGGGATCCACAGATACGCAGTATTTT.